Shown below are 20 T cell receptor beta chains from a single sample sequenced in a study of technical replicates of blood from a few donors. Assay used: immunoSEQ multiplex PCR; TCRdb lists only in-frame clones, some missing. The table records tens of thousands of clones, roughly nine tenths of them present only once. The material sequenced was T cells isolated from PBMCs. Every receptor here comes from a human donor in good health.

CDR3 DNA sequence: TGTGCCAGCAGCGCAGAGGACAGGGCGGTCCGGGGCTACACCTTC. Its translation is CASSAEDRAVRGYTF. The chain recombines TRBV9 with TRBJ1-2, with 8 bases matching TRBD1. The CDR3 sequence is 15 residues long. Per germline, CDR1 SGDLS and CDR2 YYNGEE. The V gene end was trimmed by 3 bases and the J gene end by 8 bases; junction bases not matched to a gene: 12.

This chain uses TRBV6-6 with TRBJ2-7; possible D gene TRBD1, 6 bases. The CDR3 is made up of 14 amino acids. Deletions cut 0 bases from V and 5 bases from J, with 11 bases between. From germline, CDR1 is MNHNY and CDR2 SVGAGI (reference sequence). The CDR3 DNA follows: TGTGCCAGCAGTTACTCGGGGGCGGGCGACGAGCAGTACTTC. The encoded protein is CASSYSGAGDEQYF.

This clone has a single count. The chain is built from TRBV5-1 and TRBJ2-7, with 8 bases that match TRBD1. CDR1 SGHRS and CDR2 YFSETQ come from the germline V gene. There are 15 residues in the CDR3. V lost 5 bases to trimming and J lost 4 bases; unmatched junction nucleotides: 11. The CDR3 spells CASRVTGGRGYEQYF. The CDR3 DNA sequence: TGCGCCAGCAGGGTCACAGGGGGGAGAGGTTACGAGCAGTACTTC.

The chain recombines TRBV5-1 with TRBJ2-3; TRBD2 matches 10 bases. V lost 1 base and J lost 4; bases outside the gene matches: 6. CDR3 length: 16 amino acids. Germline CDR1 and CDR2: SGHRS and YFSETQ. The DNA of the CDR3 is TGCGCCAGCAGCTTGACCGGCCTAGCGGGAGCAGATACGCAGTATTTT. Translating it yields CASSLTGLAGADTQYF.

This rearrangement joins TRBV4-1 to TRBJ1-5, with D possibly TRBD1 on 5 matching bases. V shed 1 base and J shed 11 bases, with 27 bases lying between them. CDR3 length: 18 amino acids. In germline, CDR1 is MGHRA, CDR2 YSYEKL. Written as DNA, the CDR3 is TGCGCCAGCAGCCAAGGGGGGGGTAGGACTGGGAGGGATCTAGCCCAGCATTTT. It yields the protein CASSQGGGRTGRDLAQHF.

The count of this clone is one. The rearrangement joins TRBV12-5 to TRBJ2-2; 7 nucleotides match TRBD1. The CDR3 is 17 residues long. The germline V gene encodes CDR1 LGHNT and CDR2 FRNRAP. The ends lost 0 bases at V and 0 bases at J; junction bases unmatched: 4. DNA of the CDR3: TGTGCTAGTGGTTTGGTCTTAACAGGGGCGAACACCGGGGAGCTGTTTTTT. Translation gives CASGLVLTGANTGELFF.

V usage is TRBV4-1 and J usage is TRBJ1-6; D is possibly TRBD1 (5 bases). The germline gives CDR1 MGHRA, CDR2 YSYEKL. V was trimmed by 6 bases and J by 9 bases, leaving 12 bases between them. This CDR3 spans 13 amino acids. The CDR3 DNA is TGCGCCAGCAGTCAAAGCGGGGGTTCACCCCTCCACTTT. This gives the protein CASSQSGGSPLHF.

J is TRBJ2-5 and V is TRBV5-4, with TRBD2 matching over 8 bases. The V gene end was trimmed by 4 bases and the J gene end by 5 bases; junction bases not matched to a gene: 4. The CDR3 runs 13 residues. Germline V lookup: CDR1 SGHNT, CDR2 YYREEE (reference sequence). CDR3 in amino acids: CASSPAGGETQYF. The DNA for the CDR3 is TGTGCCAGCAGCCCGGCGGGGGGCGAGACCCAGTACTTC. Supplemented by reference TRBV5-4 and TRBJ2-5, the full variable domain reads ETGVTQSPTHLIKTRGQQVTLRCSSQSGHNTVSWYQQALGQGPQFIFQYYREEENGRGNFPPRFSGLQFPNYSSELNVNALELDDSALYLCASSPAGGETQYFGPGTRLLVL.

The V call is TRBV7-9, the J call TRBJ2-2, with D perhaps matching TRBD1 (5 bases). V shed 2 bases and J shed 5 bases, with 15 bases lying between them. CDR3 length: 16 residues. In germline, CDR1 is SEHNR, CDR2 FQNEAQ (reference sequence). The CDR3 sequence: CASSLMTAPRTGELFF. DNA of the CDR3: TGTGCCAGCAGCTTAATGACAGCCCCGAGGACCGGGGAGCTGTTTTTT.

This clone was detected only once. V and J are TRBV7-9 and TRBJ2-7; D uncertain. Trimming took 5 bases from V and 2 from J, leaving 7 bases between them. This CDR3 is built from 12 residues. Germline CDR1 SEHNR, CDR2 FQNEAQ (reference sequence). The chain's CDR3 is CASSHATYEQYF. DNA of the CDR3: TGTGCCAGCAGCCACGCGACCTACGAGCAGTACTTC. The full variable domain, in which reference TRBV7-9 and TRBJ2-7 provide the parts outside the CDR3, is DTGVSQNPRHKITKRGQNVTFRCDPISEHNRLYWYRQTLGQGPEFLTYFQNEAQLEKSRLLSDRFSAERPKGSFSTLEIQRTEQGDSAMYLCASSHATYEQYFGPGTRLTVT.

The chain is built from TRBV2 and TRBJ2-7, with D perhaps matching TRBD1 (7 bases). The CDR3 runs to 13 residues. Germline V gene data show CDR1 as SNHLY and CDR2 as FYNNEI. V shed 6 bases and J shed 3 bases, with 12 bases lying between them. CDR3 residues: CASREGASYEQYF. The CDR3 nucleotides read TGTGCCAGCAGGGAGGGGGCTAGCTACGAGCAGTACTTC.

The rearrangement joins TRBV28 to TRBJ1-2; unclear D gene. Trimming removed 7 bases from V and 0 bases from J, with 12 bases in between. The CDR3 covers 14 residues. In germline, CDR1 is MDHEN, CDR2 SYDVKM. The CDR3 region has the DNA TGTGCCAGCAAGTTCGGAGAAGCTAACTATGGCTACACCTTC. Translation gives CASKFGEANYGYTF.

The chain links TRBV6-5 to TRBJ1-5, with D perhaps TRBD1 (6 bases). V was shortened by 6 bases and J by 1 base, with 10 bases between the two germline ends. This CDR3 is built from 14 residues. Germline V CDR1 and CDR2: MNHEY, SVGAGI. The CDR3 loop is CASSRGLSNQPQHF. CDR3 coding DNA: TGTGCCAGCAGCAGGGGTCTAAGCAATCAGCCCCAGCATTTT.

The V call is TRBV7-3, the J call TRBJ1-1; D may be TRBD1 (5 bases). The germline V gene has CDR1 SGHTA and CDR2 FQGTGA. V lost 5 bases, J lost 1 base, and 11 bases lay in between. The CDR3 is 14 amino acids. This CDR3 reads CASSPQGTNTEAFF. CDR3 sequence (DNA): TGTGCCAGCAGCCCTCAGGGAACGAACACTGAAGCTTTCTTT.

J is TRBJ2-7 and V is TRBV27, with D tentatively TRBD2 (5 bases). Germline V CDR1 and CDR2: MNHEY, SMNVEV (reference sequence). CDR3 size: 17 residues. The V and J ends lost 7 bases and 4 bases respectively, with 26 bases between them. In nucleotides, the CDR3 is TGTGCCAGCAACCGTCTTCCCCCCGGGATCCGAAAATACGAGCAGTACTTC. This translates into CASNRLPPGIRKYEQYF.

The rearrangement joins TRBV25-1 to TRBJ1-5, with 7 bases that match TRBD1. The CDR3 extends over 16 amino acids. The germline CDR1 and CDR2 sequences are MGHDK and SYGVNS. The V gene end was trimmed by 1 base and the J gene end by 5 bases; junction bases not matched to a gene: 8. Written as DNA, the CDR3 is TGTGCCAGCAGTGAATTAGGGGGCTTTGATGATCAGCCCCAGCATTTT. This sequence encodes CASSELGGFDDQPQHF.

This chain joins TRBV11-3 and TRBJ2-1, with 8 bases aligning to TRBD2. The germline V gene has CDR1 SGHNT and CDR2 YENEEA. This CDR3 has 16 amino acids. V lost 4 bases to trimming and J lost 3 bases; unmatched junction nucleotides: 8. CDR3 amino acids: CASSSRAGAIYNEQFF. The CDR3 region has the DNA TGTGCCAGCAGCTCACGAGCGGGGGCGATCTACAATGAGCAGTTCTTC.

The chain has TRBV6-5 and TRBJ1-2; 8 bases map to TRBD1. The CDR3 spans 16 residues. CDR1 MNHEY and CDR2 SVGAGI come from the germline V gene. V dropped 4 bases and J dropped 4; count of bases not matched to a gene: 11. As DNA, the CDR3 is TGTGCCAGCAGTTTCAACCAGGGGGCGCGCGGCTATGGCTACACCTTC. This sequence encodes CASSFNQGARGYGYTF.

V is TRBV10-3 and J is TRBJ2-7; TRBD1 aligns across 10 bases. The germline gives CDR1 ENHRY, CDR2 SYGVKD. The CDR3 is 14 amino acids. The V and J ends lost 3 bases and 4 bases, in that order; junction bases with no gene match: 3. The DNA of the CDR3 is TGTGCCATCAGTGATAGGGACAGGGGATACGAGCAGTACTTC. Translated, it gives CAISDRDRGYEQYF.

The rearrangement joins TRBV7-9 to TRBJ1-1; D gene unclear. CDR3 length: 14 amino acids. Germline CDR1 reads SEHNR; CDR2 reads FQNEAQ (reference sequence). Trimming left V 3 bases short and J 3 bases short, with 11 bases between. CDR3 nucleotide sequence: TGTGCCAGCAGCTTTCCCGGGTCGTACACTGAAGCTTTCTTT. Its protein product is CASSFPGSYTEAFF.